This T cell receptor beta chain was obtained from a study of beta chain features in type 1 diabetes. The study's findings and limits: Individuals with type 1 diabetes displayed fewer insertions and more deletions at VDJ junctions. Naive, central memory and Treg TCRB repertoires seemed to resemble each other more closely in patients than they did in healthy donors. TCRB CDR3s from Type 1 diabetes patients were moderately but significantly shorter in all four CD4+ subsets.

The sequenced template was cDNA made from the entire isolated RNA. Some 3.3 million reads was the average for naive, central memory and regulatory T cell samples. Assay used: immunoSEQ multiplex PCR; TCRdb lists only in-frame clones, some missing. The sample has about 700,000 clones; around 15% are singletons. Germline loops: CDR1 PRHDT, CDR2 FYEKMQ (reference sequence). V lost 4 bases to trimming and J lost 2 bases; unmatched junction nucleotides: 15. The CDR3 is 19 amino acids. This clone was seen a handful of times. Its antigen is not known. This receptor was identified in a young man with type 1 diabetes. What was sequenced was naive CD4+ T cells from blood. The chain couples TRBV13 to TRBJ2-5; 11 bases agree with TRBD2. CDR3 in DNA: TGTGCCAGCAGCTCAGCCCTAGCGGGGGGCCCTAGTGGACAAGAGACCCAGTACTTC. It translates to CASSSALAGGPSGQETQYF.